The 28 T cell receptor beta chains given below trace back to one sample, sequenced in a study of early T cells in non-severe SARS-CoV-2 infection. TCRdb reanalysed the 5' RACE reads using MiXCR and keeps one entry per CDR3 protein. The sample consists of 55,000 or so distinct CDR3 sequences, approximately 6.2% of them appearing once. The specimen sequenced was whole blood. Receptor source: an adult who was a healthcare worker with PCR-confirmed SARS-CoV-2 infection or an uninfected control (not recorded which).

Many counts were recorded for this clonotype. The chain carries TRBV9 and TRBJ1-6; D is perhaps TRBD1 (5 bases). This CDR3 is built from 14 residues. Germline values: CDR1 SGDLS, CDR2 YYNGEE. V lost 4 bases, J lost 10 bases, and 15 bases lay in between. The CDR3 is CASSRDSRGSPLHF. DNA for the CDR3: TGTGCCAGCAGCCGGGACTCCCGGGGATCACCCCTCCACTTT.

This clonotype was seen more than once but under ten times. The chain employs TRBV29-1 and TRBJ1-1; D is possibly TRBD1 (5 bases). Germline loops: CDR1 SQVTM, CDR2 ANQGSEA. The CDR3 has 14 amino acids. V lost 4 bases to trimming and J lost 1 base, with 13 bases between them. CDR3 amino acids: CSVGRGRANTEAFF. The CDR3, as DNA: TGCAGCGTTGGCAGAGGCAGGGCGAACACTGAAGCTTTCTTT.

This clonotype has a handful of counts. The gene calls are TRBV20-1 and TRBJ2-3; unclear D gene. V dropped 3 bases and J dropped 4 bases, with 8 bases sitting between them. This CDR3 is 12 amino acids long. CDR1 and CDR2 (germline): DFQATT, SNEGSKA (reference sequence). The CDR3 nucleotides read TGCAGTGCTAGCGCAACAGCAGATACGCAGTATTTT. It is translated as CSASATADTQYF.

In this sample, this clonotype turned up many times. The J gene is TRBJ2-5, the V gene TRBV7-9, with D perhaps matching TRBD1 (6 bases). V lost 2 bases to trimming and J lost 5 bases, with 9 bases between them. The CDR3 spans 13 residues. CDR1 and CDR2 (germline): SEHNR, FQNEAQ (reference sequence). CDR3 sequence reads: CASSLNRAETQYF. The DNA of the CDR3 is TGTGCCAGCAGCTTAAACAGGGCGGAGACCCAGTACTTC.

This clonotype was found many times. This chain uses TRBV10-3 with TRBJ2-3; TRBD2 matches at 10 bases. V shed 4 bases and J 0 bases; nucleotides not matched to a gene: 7. Germline CDR1 is ENHRY and CDR2 is SYGVKD. This CDR3 is built from 17 residues. This CDR3 is CAISAVAGGGSTDTQYF. The CDR3 nucleotides read TGTGCCATCAGTGCGGTAGCGGGGGGAGGAAGCACAGATACGCAGTATTTT.

The table lists this clonotype with a few counts. V and J are TRBV14 and TRBJ2-7; D ambiguous. Germline CDR1 and CDR2: SGHDN and FVKESK. The CDR3 has 15 amino acids. V was pared by 4 bases and J by 7 bases, with 20 bases between. CDR3 residues: CASSPSLAAVREQYF. The CDR3 region has the DNA TGTGCCAGCAGCCCCTCGTTAGCCGCCGTCCGGGAGCAGTACTTC.

This clonotype was seen ten or more times. The rearrangement uses TRBV19 and TRBJ1-2; D ambiguous. The CDR3 is 17 residues long. V was trimmed by 6 bases and J by 4 bases, leaving 24 bases between them. Looked up from germline, CDR1 is LNHDA and CDR2 is SQIVND (reference sequence). The CDR3 is CASSLDATGIGRYGYTF. CDR3 sequence (DNA): TGTGCCAGTAGCCTCGATGCAACGGGGATAGGGCGCTATGGCTACACCTTC.

This clonotype was counted at least ten times. In DNA form, the CDR3 reads TGTGCCAGCAGTGAAGCGCTTGGGGGGCATCGGGAAAAACTGTTTTTT. Encoded protein: CASSEALGGHREKLFF. The rearrangement links TRBV2 to TRBJ1-4, with D perhaps matching TRBD1 (6 bases). Germline CDR1 and CDR2: SNHLY and FYNNEI. The CDR3 is made up of 16 amino acids. V was cut by 0 bases and J by 8 bases, with 16 bases left in between.

The table lists this clonotype with many counts. J is TRBJ1-6 and V is TRBV11-2, with D unresolved. This CDR3 comprises 15 residues. The germline V gene encodes CDR1 SGHAT and CDR2 FQNNGV. With 8 bases removed from V and 4 bases from J, the gap between germline ends came to 15 bases. The CDR3 loop reads CASAWVMGYNSPLHF. The CDR3 region has the DNA TGTGCCAGCGCTTGGGTTATGGGTTATAATTCACCCCTCCACTTT.

This clonotype was observed many times. The V gene is TRBV5-5, the J gene TRBJ2-2, with TRBD2 matching 7 bases. Germline-derived CDR1 and CDR2 are SGHKS and YYEKEE (reference sequence). The CDR3 extends over 16 amino acids. J was trimmed by 5 bases and V by 0 bases; bases with no gene match: 7. This CDR3 reads CASSLEIAGRTGELFF. The CDR3 bases are TGTGCCAGCAGCTTGGAGATAGCGGGCAGGACCGGGGAGCTGTTTTTT.

Many counts were recorded for this clonotype. This chain connects TRBV29-1 to TRBJ1-3; D may be TRBD1 (5 bases). The CDR3 extends over 14 amino acids. With 3 bases removed from V and 4 bases from J, the gap between germline ends came to 13 bases. CDR1 and CDR2 from the germline V gene are SQVTM and ANQGSEA. CDR3 sequence (DNA): TGCAGCGTTGAGTTCGGGGGAAGAGGAAACACCATATATTTT. Translation: CSVEFGGRGNTIYF.

The CDR3 is CATSDLQGQELEAFF. The DNA of the CDR3 is TGTGCCACCAGTGATTTGCAGGGACAGGAGCTTGAAGCTTTCTTT. The chain recombines TRBV24-1 with TRBJ1-1; 8 bases map to TRBD1. Germline CDR1 KGHDR, CDR2 SFDVKD. Trimming at V came to 0 bases and at J to 7 bases, leaving 6 bases not matched to a gene. The CDR3 length is 15 residues.

This clonotype was observed many times. This chain joins TRBV18 and TRBJ1-3, with D perhaps matching TRBD1 (6 bases). The V and J ends lost 4 bases and 2 bases respectively, with 15 bases between them. The CDR3 consists of 16 residues. Germline CDR1 is KGHSH and CDR2 is LQKENI. This chain's CDR3 is CASSRLPGATGNTIYF. The CDR3 bases are TGTGCCAGCTCACGGCTCCCGGGGGCCACTGGAAACACCATATATTTT.

This clonotype was seen many times. The genes are TRBV20-1 and TRBJ1-3, with a tentative D call TRBD1 (5 bases). The V gene's germline CDR1 is DFQATT and CDR2 SNEGSKA (reference sequence). Trimming stripped 5 bases from V and 2 bases from J, with 13 bases between. The CDR3 has 14 amino acids. The DNA for the CDR3 is TGCAGTGCTGGTTCACAGGACGCTGGAAACACCATATATTTT. Amino acids: CSAGSQDAGNTIYF.

This clonotype was detected many times. V and J are TRBV10-3 and TRBJ1-1; D may be TRBD1 (6 bases). In germline, CDR1 is ENHRY, CDR2 SYGVKD. V lost 6 bases and J lost 2, with 16 bases in between. There are 15 residues in the CDR3. The CDR3 reads CAIRPGTTLNTEAFF. The CDR3 bases are TGTGCCATCAGGCCCGGGACAACGCTTAACACTGAAGCTTTCTTT.

This clonotype has ten or more counts. The rearrangement uses TRBV20-1 and TRBJ2-1; no reliable D call. The germline gives CDR1 DFQATT, CDR2 SNEGSKA (reference sequence). The CDR3 is 12 residues long. Between the trimmed V and J ends, which lost 3 bases and 7 bases, there was a span of 10 bases. As DNA, the CDR3 is TGCAGTGCTAGTTACCAGGAAAATGAGCAGTTCTTC. This sequence encodes CSASYQENEQFF.

The rearrangement links TRBV4-2 to TRBJ2-1, with 7 bases matching TRBD2. Germline assignment: CDR1 LGHNA and CDR2 YNFKEQ. The CDR3 contains 14 residues. V was pared by 0 bases and J by 10 bases, with 6 bases of the junction left unmatched. The CDR3 sequence is CASSQEAASGEQFF. CDR3 in DNA: TGTGCCAGCAGCCAAGAAGCGGCTAGCGGCGAGCAGTTCTTC.

This clonotype was seen more than once but under ten times. V and J are TRBV7-9 and TRBJ2-7, with D unresolved. Per germline, CDR1 SEHNR and CDR2 FQNEAQ (reference sequence). The CDR3 length is 11 residues. Trimming removed 5 bases from V and 0 bases from J, with 2 bases in between. In DNA form, the CDR3 reads TGTGCCAGCAGCACCTCCTACGAGCAGTACTTC. This sequence encodes CASSTSYEQYF.

Concerning this clonotype itself: One junction end does not reproduce the germline sequence, and a read error may be involved. The rearrangement joins TRBV11-2 to TRBJ2-7; TRBD1 or TRBD2 may be the D gene (5 bases each). Germline V gene sequence: CDR1 SGHAT, CDR2 FQNNGV. The CDR3 has 18 residues. CDR3 protein: CASGFHQGPILSSYEQYF. As DNA, the CDR3 is TGTGCCAGCGGCTTTCATCAGGGACCGATCCTTTCCTCCTACGAGCAGTACTTC.

This clonotype was detected many times. The V gene is TRBV5-6, the J gene TRBJ1-6; 7 bases line up with TRBD1. The CDR3 covers 17 residues. CDR1 SGHDT and CDR2 YYEEEE come from the germline V gene. Unmatched junction bases numbered 7, after V lost 4 bases and J lost 0 bases. CDR3 DNA sequence: TGTGCCAGCAGCCGCGGACAGGCGAGCTCCTATAATTCACCCCTCCACTTT. Translation gives CASSRGQASSYNSPLHF. Based on the CDR3 plus reference TRBV5-6 and TRBJ1-6, the full variable domain is DAGVTQSPTHLIKTRGQQVTLRCSPKSGHDTVSWYQQALGQGPQFIFQYYEEEERQRGNFPDRFSGHQFPNYSSELNVNALLLGDSALYLCASSRGQASSYNSPLHFGNGTRLTVT.

This clonotype was recorded many times. V usage is TRBV9 and J usage is TRBJ2-5; D possibly corresponds to TRBD1 (5 bases). This CDR3 comprises 14 residues. Germline lookup yields CDR1 SGDLS and CDR2 YYNGEE. The V gene lost 0 bases and the J gene lost 3 bases, with 9 bases spanning the gap. CDR3 sequence reads: CASSVGSREETQYF. CDR3 nucleotides: TGTGCCAGCAGCGTAGGGTCCAGGGAAGAGACCCAGTACTTC.

This clonotype occurred a few times. This rearrangement joins TRBV7-2 to TRBJ2-2; a possible D gene is TRBD1 (6 bases). CDR3 size: 15 residues. V was pared by 3 bases and J by 4 bases, with 12 bases between. Germline CDR1 SGHTA, CDR2 FQGNSA. CDR3 nucleotide sequence: TGTGCCAGCAGCTTCCGACAGGTCGTCACCGGGGAGCTGTTTTTT. Encoded protein: CASSFRQVVTGELFF.

This CDR3 is CASSLAYRAGDEQYF. The CDR3 nucleotides read TGTGCCAGCAGCTTAGCGTACAGGGCGGGGGACGAGCAGTACTTC. The V call is TRBV7-8, the J call TRBJ2-7, with a weak D call TRBD2 (7 bases). The CDR3 spans 15 residues. The V end was cut by 0 bases, the J end by 5 bases, with 14 bases between. CDR1 and CDR2 (germline): SGHVS, FQNEAQ.

At least ten counts were recorded for this clonotype. The chain has TRBV7-9 and TRBJ2-5, with D possibly being TRBD1 (6 bases). Trimming removed 3 bases at V and 0 bases at J, with 11 bases between. There are 15 residues in the CDR3. CDR1 and CDR2 from the germline V gene are SEHNR and FQNEAQ (reference sequence). CDR3: CASSLSGTHQETQYF. For the CDR3, the DNA is TGTGCCAGCAGCTTGTCGGGGACACACCAAGAGACCCAGTACTTC.

This clonotype was recorded at least ten times. The rearrangement uses TRBV3-1 and TRBJ2-5, with 9 nucleotides matching TRBD2. After removal of 0 bases from V and 5 bases from J, the junction contained 10 bases not matched to a gene. Germline CDR1 LGHDT, CDR2 YNNKEL (reference sequence). CDR3 length equals 17 residues. The CDR3 nucleotides are TGTGCCAGCAGCCAAGAAGTCGGGCGGGGGGGCCCTGAGACCCAGTACTTC. It is translated as CASSQEVGRGGPETQYF.

V and J are TRBV4-1 and TRBJ1-5; 8 nucleotides line up with TRBD1. The J segment lost 6 bases and the V segment lost 4 bases, leaving 11 bases of the junction unmatched. Germline-derived CDR1 and CDR2 are MGHRA and YSYEKL. This CDR3 is built from 16 residues. CDR3: CASSLTPDRVSQPQHF. CDR3 nucleotides: TGCGCCAGCAGCCTCACCCCGGACAGGGTTTCTCAGCCCCAGCATTTT.

V usage is TRBV3-1 and J usage is TRBJ1-6; D is unresolved. The CDR3 has 14 amino acids. The V gene lost 0 bases and the J gene lost 6 bases, with 6 bases spanning the gap. Germline-derived CDR1 and CDR2 are LGHDT and YNNKEL (reference sequence). The CDR3 protein is CASSQDFGNSPLHF. CDR3 nucleotide sequence: TGTGCCAGCAGCCAAGATTTCGGTAATTCACCCCTCCACTTT.

This clonotype has a count of ten or more. The chain is built from TRBV12-3 or TRBV12-4 and TRBJ1-5, with a possible D match to TRBD1 (5 bases). Trimming took 1 base from V and 1 from J, leaving 11 bases between them. This CDR3 comprises 16 residues. This CDR3 reads CASSLGGGPSNQPQHF. In DNA, the CDR3 is TGTGCCAGCAGTTTAGGTGGGGGTCCAAGCAATCAGCCCCAGCATTTT.